The rows below give T cell receptor beta chains drawn from one sample of a study of T cell changes during pregnancy in multiple sclerosis. Sequencing used immunoSEQ multiplex PCR; TCRdb keeps in-frame clones, though not all of them. The table shows roughly 100,000 clones, with less than 95% occurring only once. The material sequenced was peripheral blood, taken in the second trimester of pregnancy. Source of these receptors: a female donor in good health, enrolled as a control in a pregnancy study. The CDR3 runs from the conserved cysteine through the conserved F or W. Fields, in order: clone size, V gene, D gene, J gene, CDR3 protein, CDR3 DNA. A D gene is named only where the DNA matches it firmly. Rows may omit the clone size; those that give it use once, few, many or a size class.

few	TRBV7-6	NA	TRBJ2-3	CASSFLSTDTQYF	TGTGCCAGCAGCTTCCTTAGCACAGATACGCAGTATTTT
NA	TRBV5-5	NA	TRBJ1-1	CASSLVPGSGPTEAFF	TGTGCCAGCAGCTTGGTTCCGGGTAGTGGCCCTACTGAAGCTTTCTTT
medium-sized	TRBV6-1	TRBD1	TRBJ1-6	CASSPGQRSPLHF	TGTGCCAGCAGCCCGGGACAGCGTTCACCCCTCCACTTT
NA	TRBV6-1	NA	TRBJ2-2	CASSSAWNTGELFF	TGTGCCAGCAGCTCAGCGTGGAACACCGGGGAGCTGTTTTTT
NA	TRBV5-1	NA	TRBJ2-7	CASSLGQGHYEQYF	TGCGCCAGCAGCCTGGGCCAGGGTCACTACGAGCAGTACTTC
NA	TRBV28	NA	TRBJ1-1	CASSSPAGGTEAFF	TGTGCCAGCAGTTCCCCGGCGGGAGGGACTGAAGCTTTCTTT
NA	TRBV2	TRBD1	TRBJ1-1	CASKAGGVQNTEAFF	TGTGCCAGCAAGGCAGGGGGCGTCCAGAACACTGAAGCTTTCTTT
NA	TRBV11-2	NA	TRBJ2-1	CASSYTVRENNEQFF	TGTGCCAGCAGCTATACGGTCCGGGAAAACAATGAGCAGTTCTTC
NA	TRBV5-1	TRBD1	TRBJ1-1	CASSLGQGAGYTEAFF	TGCGCCAGCAGCTTGGGGCAGGGGGCCGGGTACACTGAAGCTTTCTTT
NA	TRBV28	TRBD1	TRBJ1-2	CASSLPGTASMNYGYTF	TGTGCCAGCAGTTTACCCGGGACAGCTAGCATGAACTATGGCTACACCTTC
NA	TRBV6-5	TRBD2	TRBJ2-3	CASSETSGHTDTQYF	TGTGCCAGCAGCGAGACTAGCGGACACACAGATACGCAGTATTTT
NA	TRBV19	TRBD1	TRBJ1-4	CASSIYTGANEKLFF	TGTGCCAGTAGTATCTATACAGGGGCTAATGAAAAACTGTTTTTT
NA	TRBV6-4	TRBD1	TRBJ1-3	CASSDRIHRGGYGNTIYF	TGTGCCAGCAGTGACCGAATACACAGGGGTGGTTATGGAAACACCATATATTTT
NA	TRBV7-2	NA	TRBJ2-7	CASSLDSQSSYEQYF	TGTGCCAGCAGCTTAGACTCCCAAAGCTCCTACGAGCAGTACTTC
NA	TRBV5-5	NA	TRBJ2-3	CASSLRTDTQYF	TGTGCCAGCAGCTTGCGTACAGATACGCAGTATTTT
NA	TRBV4-1	NA	TRBJ2-5	CASSPPPPAAQYF	TGCGCCAGCAGCCCACCCCCTCCGGCGGCCCAGTACTTC
once	TRBV6-1	NA	TRBJ2-5	CASKRGSQETQYF	TGTGCCAGCAAACGGGGATCGCAAGAGACCCAGTACTTC
NA	TRBV5-4	TRBD2	TRBJ2-1	CASSSGTSGRNSYNEQFF	TGTGCCAGCAGCTCCGGGACTAGCGGGAGGAACTCCTACAATGAGCAGTTCTTC
NA	TRBV7-8	TRBD1	TRBJ1-5	CASSRDRGEQPQHF	TGTGCCAGCAGCCGGGACAGGGGGGAACAGCCCCAGCATTTT
few	TRBV7-6	TRBD1	TRBJ1-3	CASSSETGQSIYF	TGTGCCAGCAGCTCAGAGACGGGACAGTCGATATATTTT
NA	TRBV5-1	NA	TRBJ2-5	CASSKGLQETQYF	TGCGCCAGCAGCAAGGGACTTCAAGAGACCCAGTACTTC
NA	TRBV2	NA	TRBJ2-1	CASTRDSLRDEQFF	TGTGCCAGCACTCGGGACTCCCTCCGAGATGAGCAGTTCTTC
NA	TRBV5-5	NA	TRBJ1-1	CASSLPLGGTEAFF	TGTGCCAGCAGCTTGCCCCTTGGGGGGACTGAAGCTTTCTTT
NA	TRBV28	TRBD1	TRBJ1-2	CASSFVGTVNSYGYTF	TGTGCCAGCAGTTTTGTGGGGACAGTCAACTCCTATGGCTACACCTTC
NA	TRBV9	TRBD1	TRBJ1-1	CASSPPPRGTGGAGTEAFF	TGTGCCAGCAGCCCCCCCCCACGCGGGACAGGGGGCGCGGGGACTGAAGCTTTCTTT
once	TRBV30	NA	TRBJ1-4	CAWSVSGTNEKLFF	TGTGCCTGGAGTGTAAGCGGGACTAATGAAAAACTGTTTTTT
NA	TRBV30	NA	TRBJ2-2	CAWSVAGATGELFF	TGTGCCTGGAGTGTAGCAGGGGCCACCGGGGAGCTGTTTTTT
NA	TRBV6-5	TRBD1	TRBJ2-5	CASSFSDRGLVETQYF	TGTGCCAGCAGTTTCTCGGACAGGGGGCTTGTGGAGACCCAGTACTTC
NA	TRBV7-9	TRBD2	TRBJ2-5	CASSLTSGSRRGETQYF	TGTGCCAGCAGCTTGACTAGCGGGAGTCGAAGGGGGGAGACCCAGTACTTC
NA	TRBV11-2	TRBD2	TRBJ2-2	CASSPRGAYYGELFF	TGTGCCAGCAGCCCGCGGGGGGCCTACTACGGGGAGCTGTTTTTT
NA	TRBV6-1	NA	TRBJ1-2	CASSGTTVWGGGYTF	TGTGCCAGCAGTGGAACCACAGTCTGGGGGGGAGGCTACACCTTC
NA	TRBV28	NA	TRBJ1-2	CASSLGGPPNYGYTF	TGTGCCAGCAGTTTGGGGGGGCCCCCTAACTATGGCTACACCTTC
NA	TRBV7-9	NA	TRBJ2-1	CASSLVSNEQFF	TGTGCCAGCAGCTTAGTGAGCAATGAGCAGTTCTTC
NA	TRBV11-2	NA	TRBJ1-1	CASSLRTSNEAFF	TGTGCCAGCAGCTTAAGGACATCAAATGAAGCTTTCTTT
NA	TRBV5-1	NA	TRBJ2-1	CASSLQPGSDEQFF	TGCGCCAGCAGCTTGCAACCAGGGTCGGATGAGCAGTTCTTC
NA	TRBV28	TRBD2	TRBJ2-7	CASSLAGDVYEQYF	TGTGCCAGCAGTCTAGCGGGGGACGTCTACGAGCAGTACTTC
NA	TRBV21-1	NA	TRBJ2-7	CASSKDRDPPYEQYF	TGTGCCAGCAGCAAAGACAGGGATCCCCCCTACGAGCAGTACTTC
NA	TRBV4-1	TRBD1	TRBJ2-7	CASSQDLSLAWDSSYEQYF	TGCGCCAGCAGCCAAGATTTATCCTTGGCCTGGGACAGCAGCTACGAGCAGTACTTC
NA	TRBV18	NA	TRBJ2-7	CASSPPTISEQYF	TGTGCCAGCTCACCACCGACAATCAGCGAGCAGTACTTC
NA	TRBV10-3	NA	TRBJ2-1	CAIRSPLGGEQFF	TGTGCCATCAGGAGCCCCCTGGGGGGTGAGCAGTTCTTC
NA	TRBV7-2	NA	TRBJ2-5	CASSLAGLGPETQYF	TGTGCCAGCAGCCTGGCCGGGTTGGGGCCGGAGACCCAGTACTTC
NA	TRBV5-1	TRBD2	TRBJ2-3	CASSPREGSDTQYF	TGCGCCAGCAGCCCACGGGAGGGGTCAGATACGCAGTATTTT
NA	TRBV14	NA	TRBJ1-2	CASSPAGSGGYTF	TGTGCCAGCAGCCCTGCTGGATCGGGTGGCTACACCTTC
NA	TRBV5-1	NA	TRBJ2-5	CASSFERQETQYF	TGCGCCAGCAGCTTCGAGCGTCAAGAGACCCAGTACTTC
NA	TRBV11-2	NA	TRBJ2-1	CASSVSGVYNEQFF	TGTGCCAGCAGCGTTAGCGGAGTCTACAATGAGCAGTTCTTC
NA	TRBV28	NA	TRBJ2-7	CASNFRYHEQYF	TGTGCCAGCAATTTCAGGTACCACGAGCAGTACTTC
NA	TRBV19	TRBD1	TRBJ2-7	CASSIGTGSYEQYF	TGTGCCAGTAGTATCGGGACAGGCTCCTACGAGCAGTACTTC